This T cell receptor beta chain was observed in a study of blood T cell repertoires in COVID-19. The repertoire was sequenced with immunoSEQ multiplex PCR; TCRdb's copy has only in-frame clones and lacks some. The sample has roughly 90,000 clones, 70% to 85% seen once. This clone was detected only once. The length of the CDR3 is 12 residues. Germline CDR1 reads SGDLS; CDR2 reads YYNGEE. Trimming took off 0 bases at V and 5 bases at J, with 5 bases between the two ends. It was during active infection that Seattle patients were enrolled and then longitudinally followed. The receptor comes from a woman aged 80 or over with COVID-19, enrolled during active disease. This sequence joins TRBV9 and TRBJ2-5, with D tentatively TRBD2 (5 bases). Source material: peripheral blood. The CDR3 nucleotides are TGTGCCAGCAGCGTAGGAGGGGAGACCCAGTACTTC. It specifies CASSVGGETQYF.